The source of this T cell receptor (beta chain) is a study of T-cell reconstitution after alpha-beta-depleted transplantation in children. This clonotype was counted between two and nine times. A TCRbeta library incorporating unique molecular identifiers was prepared. Each CDR3 protein is one row after TCRdb ran MiXCR on the PCR reads. Among 600,000 to 700,000 distinct CDR3 sequences, approximately 16% were seen once, and the ten largest hold 1.1%. The CDR3 is 11 amino acids. Per germline, CDR1 MNHNY and CDR2 SVGAGI (reference sequence). The V gene lost 6 bases and the J gene lost 15 bases, with 12 bases spanning the gap.

This clonotype was obtained from a human donor who donated a stem cell graft to a child with acute myeloid leukemia. Source: PBMCs from the stem cell graft donor, taken from the stem cell graft. The J gene is TRBJ1-6, the V gene TRBV6-6; no firm D call. The CDR3, as DNA: TGTGCCAGCAGCAGACCCCACCGCCTCCACTTT. This codes for CASSRPHRLHF.